The T cell receptor (beta chain) under discussion was sequenced for a study of CD8 T cells in Susac syndrome (dated by TCRdb to the late 2010s). The study in broad terms: Whether CD8+ T cell activation and differentiation in Susac syndrome was antigen driven was tested using repertoire sequencing. General findings and caveats noted by the study authors: The TCR sequencing and HLA analysis was acknowledged to have included a relatively small number of individuals.

Note on this clonotype: It lacks a known antigen. No qualities accompany the bases; no much larger clone lies one base away.

RNA was extracted with the RNeasy kit and roughly 0.45 to 1 ug was reverse transcribed using random hexamers. TCR beta CDR3 regions were amplified with the immunoSEQ multiplex PCR assay covering 54 Vbeta and 13 Jbeta segments. PCR amplification bias was corrected by using a synthetic template baseline for primer optimization and computational correction. In the source study's methods: Reads were annotated to V, D and J genes per IMGT and analyzed with immunoSEQ Analyzer, keeping only productive sequences. To calculate clonality, Shannon entropy was normalized by log2 of the number of productive unique sequences and then subtracted from one. For each patient and control, public and private clones were evaluated among the 100 most prevalent clones. Clones were defined as Susac-specific if absent from the healthy and MS cohorts, from 900 to 1,300 published viral clones and from other ImmuneACCESS disease sequences. TCRdb reprocessed the public reads (quality trimming at Q25 with fastp, clone calling with MiXCR) and kept in-frame beta chains. A single entry per CDR3 protein holds the most common genes and DNA from its merged rows. Here the V and J calls rest on TCRdb's processing, not on the authors' analysis. For this sample there are roughly 120,000 distinct CDR3 sequences; 94% appear just once. The ten largest clones take up roughly 0.092% of the sample.

Peripheral blood CD8+ and CD4+ T cells from healthy donors, Susac syndrome patients and multiple sclerosis patients were profiled by high-throughput TCR beta sequencing. The healthy donors served as controls matched for age and sex. Bulk CD8+ and CD4+ T cells were purified by magnetic negative isolation, while CD8+ TEMRA cells were enriched using FACS. Blood was drawn into EDTA tubes, processed within 24 hours, and PBMCs were isolated by density gradient centrifugation. PBMCs destined for TCR sequencing were cryopreserved in liquid nitrogen and later thawed in a 37 °C water bath. The sorted or isolated CD4+, CD8+ and CD8+ TEMRA cells had a purity of 90% or higher. The specimen sequenced was CD4+ T cells from PBMCs. The receptor was derived from a human donor in good health.

The sequenced DNA: TGCGCCAGCAGCTTCCAGTCTAGCGGGAGCCGAGAGACCCAGTACTTC. Translated, this gives CASSFQSSGSRETQYF. The chain joins TRBV5-1 to TRBJ2-5, with 10 junctional bases fitting TRBD2. Here V drops 2 bases and J drops 4 bases, and the junction holds 8 bases not matched to any gene. The CDR3, from cysteine to phenylalanine, totals 16 residues. The kept DNA is CDR3 alone, 48 bases in frame from the first base. From the germline V gene, CDR1 is SGHRS and CDR2 is YFSETQ.